The clone carrying this T cell receptor (beta chain) came up a few times. The antigen remains unidentified. Non-mobilized peripheral blood came from healthy adult donors. The length of the CDR3 is 13 residues. Germline assignment: CDR1 SEHNR and CDR2 FQNEAQ (reference sequence). The V end was cut by 1 base, the J end by 6 bases, with 10 bases between. Reverse primers in the TRAC or TRBC constant regions drove separate semi-nested PCRs for TCRalpha and TCRbeta. TCRdb re-derived calls from the 5' RACE reads in MiXCR, one entry per CDR3 protein. The sample has roughly 5,100 distinct CDR3 sequences; more than 25% are singletons. The data were obtained in a study of T cells generated in artificial thymic organoids. Regarding the study as a whole: Organoid-derived CD8 single positive T cells showed physiological TCR clonotype diversity.

Sequencing used naive CD8+ T cells from blood. Subset denoted: CD3+TCRalphabeta+CD8SP T cells; for blood, CD45RO-CCR7+ naive CD8+ T cells. The sequence was collected from a human donor who gave cord blood stem cells for thymic organoid culture, a cardiac surgery patient who gave postnatal thymus, or a blood donor (not recorded which). The chain joins TRBV7-9 to TRBJ2-7, with D perhaps TRBD2 (6 bases). The CDR3 sequence is CASSLESGGEQYF. The CDR3 DNA is TGTGCCAGCAGCTTAGAATCCGGGGGCGAGCAGTACTTC. The full variable domain, rest sourced from reference TRBV7-9 and TRBJ2-7, is DTGVSQNPRHKITKRGQNVTFRCDPISEHNRLYWYRQTLGQGPEFLTYFQNEAQLEKSRLLSDRFSAERPKGSFSTLEIQRTEQGDSAMYLCASSLESGGEQYFGPGTRLTVT.